The 6 T cell receptor beta chains below come from one sample, sequenced in a study of T-cell reconstitution after alpha-beta-depleted transplantation in children. Unique molecular identifiers were incorporated during preparation of the TCRbeta library. TCRdb ran MiXCR on the PCR reads and lists one entry per CDR3 protein. The profile shows 600,000 to 700,000 distinct CDR3 sequences, around 13% of them singletons. The sequenced sample was PBMCs, obtained before TCRalphabeta/CD19-depleted stem cell transplant. The receptors come from a girl aged 2 to 9 with congenital amegakaryocytic thrombocytopenia, due to receive a stem cell transplant.

This clonotype has ten or more counts. This chain uses TRBV5-1 with TRBJ2-3; unclear D gene. The V end lost 0 bases, the J end lost 1 base, and 6 bases lay between the germline ends. Germline CDR1 reads SGHRS; CDR2 reads YFSETQ. This CDR3 has 14 amino acids. Here the CDR3 DNA reads TGCGCCAGCAGCTTGGCCCCGGGCACAGATACGCAGTATTTT. Its protein product is CASSLAPGTDTQYF.

This clonotype was picked up many times. This chain connects TRBV12-3 or TRBV12-4 to TRBJ2-1; no definite D call. The CDR3 is 13 amino acids. V lost 5 bases to trimming and J lost 7 bases, with 12 bases between them. DNA for the CDR3: TGTGCCAGCAGTCGCCTTATGAAGAATGAGCAGTTCTTC. Translating it yields CASSRLMKNEQFF.

Ten or more counts support this clonotype. This chain links TRBV12-3 or TRBV12-4 with TRBJ1-3; no reliable D call. The V end was cut by 5 bases, the J end by 9 bases, with 11 bases between. CDR3 length: 12 residues. In DNA form, the CDR3 reads TGTGCCAGCAGTACGACCTTGGCCACCATATATTTT. Its protein is CASSTTLATIYF.

This clonotype was recorded at least ten times. The CDR3 DNA is TGCGCCAGCAGCTCATATACCACGAATAATTCACCCCTCCACTTT. Its protein product is CASSSYTTNNSPLHF. This rearrangement joins TRBV5-1 to TRBJ1-6; D not certain. The CDR3 is 15 residues long. V lost 3 bases, J lost 5 bases, and 12 bases lay in between. Germline CDR1 reads SGHRS; CDR2 reads YFSETQ.

There are many counts of this clonotype. V and J are TRBV12-3 or TRBV12-4 and TRBJ2-1; weak D call: TRBD1 (6 bases). Trimming pared 6 bases from V and 7 bases from J, leaving 13 bases between. The CDR3 has 13 amino acids. Here the CDR3 reads CASRWTAPNEQFF. DNA for the CDR3: TGTGCCAGCAGGTGGACAGCCCCTAATGAGCAGTTCTTC.

The gene calls are TRBV24-1 and TRBJ2-1; D ambiguous. The CDR3 has 12 residues. Germline V gives CDR1 KGHDR, CDR2 SFDVKD. V lost 5 bases, J lost 1 base, and 2 bases lay in between. CDR3 nucleotide sequence: TGTGCCACCAGTGGGTCCTACAATGAGCAGTTCTTC. Translation gives CATSGSYNEQFF.